The sequence of this TCR beta chain was determined in a study of blood T cells in healthy people across ages. This clonotype has a handful of counts. The CDR3 spans 17 residues. V was trimmed by 3 bases and J by 4 bases, leaving 16 bases between them. Germline V gives CDR1 MNHEY, CDR2 SVGEGT. With a J-beta primer mix and a sample-barcoded 5' primer, a second PCR ran about 7 to 11 cycles. TCRdb recomputed calls from the 5' RACE reads with MiXCR, one row per CDR3 protein. This table has 500,000 to 650,000 distinct CDR3 sequences, roughly a quarter appearing once. The data also belong to a second study, concerning T cells of mothers and their children.

This chain joins TRBV6-2 or TRBV6-3 and TRBJ2-6; perhaps TRBD2 as D (5 bases). This receptor was identified in a boy between 2 and 10 years old in good health. The sample consisted of blood. The CDR3 DNA sequence: TGTGCCAGCAGTTATAACAGCGGATTGACAGGGGCCAACGTCCTGACTTTC. The encoded protein is CASSYNSGLTGANVLTF.